The clone carrying this T cell receptor (beta chain) was detected only a few times. Germline CDR1 is SGHRS and CDR2 is YFSETQ. The CDR3 sequence is 15 residues long. The ends lost 4 bases at V and 4 bases at J; junction bases unmatched: 8. These data are taken from a study of T-cell reconstitution after alpha-beta-depleted transplantation in children. As it was prepared, the TCRbeta library received unique molecular identifiers. MiXCR, applied by TCRdb to the PCR reads, yields one record per CDR3 protein. The data show about 610,000 distinct CDR3 sequences, roughly a tenth seen once. The receptor was derived from a human donor who donated a stem cell graft to a child with acute myeloid leukemia. The chain links TRBV5-1 to TRBJ2-7; the match to TRBD2 covers 10 bases. Specimen: PBMCs from the stem cell graft donor, collected from the stem cell graft. CDR3 residues: CASSPGTSGKYEQYF. CDR3 bases: TGCGCCAGCAGCCCGGGAACTAGCGGGAAATACGAGCAGTACTTC.